Below are 22 T cell receptor beta chains sequenced from a single sample in a study of graft-versus-host responses after intestinal transplantation. Data came from immunoSEQ multiplex PCR; TCRdb stores just in-frame clones and leaves some out. The sample yields roughly 20,000 clones, around 43% seen once. Plates contained around 200,000 CFSE-labeled responder cells and around 200,000 irradiated, violet-dye-labeled stimulator cells. The source was alloreactive CD8+ T cells from a mixed lymphocyte reaction culture, collected before transplantation. Subset given: CFSE-low proliferating T cells sorted from roughly six-day pre-transplant mixed lymphocyte reaction (GvH or HvG direction). Source of these receptors: a human patient who was an organ donor for intestinal transplantation.

This clone was recorded a few times. J is TRBJ1-2 and V is TRBV6-1, with 9 bases that match TRBD1. V trimming: 4 bases; J trimming: 5 bases; junction bases outside the gene matches: 5. Germline V gene lookup returns CDR1 MNHNS and CDR2 SASEGT. The CDR3 consists of 14 residues. The CDR3 reads CASSAHRGLYGYTF. In DNA form, the CDR3 reads TGTGCCAGCAGTGCTCACAGGGGGCTGTATGGCTACACCTTC.

The J gene is TRBJ1-1, the V gene TRBV6-5, with 7 bases lining up with TRBD1. Germline assignment: CDR1 MNHEY and CDR2 SVGAGI. The CDR3 consists of 12 residues. The ends lost 6 bases at V and 11 bases at J; junction bases unmatched: 9. The CDR3 DNA follows: TGTGCCAGCAGGACAGGGATTTTACACGCTTTCTTT. It is translated as CASRTGILHAFF.

Comment on this clone: A much larger clonotype is one base distant, so this may be a read error. The chain carries TRBV4-2 and TRBJ2-7; no reliable D call. Trimming stripped 1 base from V and 4 bases from J, with 8 bases between. The CDR3 runs 13 residues. Germline CDR1 is LGHNA and CDR2 is YNFKEQ. This CDR3 is CASSQVGRYEQYF. The CDR3, as DNA: TGTGCCAGCAGCCAAGTCGGACGGTACGAGCAGTACTTC.

This clone was observed a few times. The chain links TRBV30 to TRBJ1-1; D gene uncertain. CDR3 length: 13 amino acids. CDR1 and CDR2 from the germline V gene are GTSNPN and SVGIG (reference sequence). Trimming pared 5 bases from V and 1 base from J, leaving 11 bases between. The CDR3 protein is CAWDPTGNTEAFF. The CDR3, as DNA: TGTGCCTGGGACCCGACGGGGAACACTGAAGCTTTCTTT.

This clone was counted a few times. The chain combines TRBV6-5 with TRBJ2-2; 7 bases align to TRBD2. Germline CDR1 and CDR2: MNHEY and SVGAGI. The CDR3 spans 13 residues. Unmatched junction bases numbered 7, after V lost 7 bases and J lost 8 bases. The CDR3 bases are TGTGCCAGCACGAGACTAGCAGCAGGGGAGCTGTTTTTT. It encodes CASTRLAAGELFF.

This clone occurred once. The V gene is TRBV6-1, the J gene TRBJ2-7; D ambiguous. Germline V gene lookup returns CDR1 MNHNS and CDR2 SASEGT. CDR3 size: 11 residues. V was clipped by 5 bases and J by 2 bases, with 4 bases between them. Written as DNA, the CDR3 is TGTGCCAGCAGTTACGCCTACGAGCAGTACTTC. Protein product: CASSYAYEQYF.

V is TRBV5-1 and J is TRBJ2-3; the match to TRBD1 covers 8 bases. The CDR3 runs 15 residues. J gave up 0 bases and V 2 bases, and 2 bases lay outside the gene matches. CDR1 is SGHRS and CDR2 is YFSETQ in the germline V gene. The CDR3 protein is CASSFRQGSTDTQYF. For the CDR3, the DNA is TGCGCCAGCAGCTTCCGACAGGGGAGCACAGATACGCAGTATTTT.

The chain has TRBV4-3 and TRBJ2-3; D gene unclear. V lost 1 base and J lost 8, with 10 bases in between. Germline V gene data show CDR1 as LGHNA and CDR2 as YSLEER. The CDR3 is 13 amino acids. The chain's CDR3 is CASSQVPRSTQYF. CDR3 DNA sequence: TGCGCCAGCAGCCAAGTGCCCCGGTCTACGCAGTATTTT.

In this sample, this clone turned up a few times. V gene TRBV6-5 combines with J gene TRBJ1-3; a possible D gene is TRBD1 (5 bases). This CDR3 contains 15 residues. Germline V gene sequence: CDR1 MNHEY, CDR2 SVGAGI. With 9 bases removed from V and 0 bases from J, the gap between germline ends came to 15 bases. The CDR3, as DNA: TGTGCCAGTTCCCGGGACGGAGGCTCTGGAAACACCATATATTTT. The encoded protein is CASSRDGGSGNTIYF.

The chain uses TRBV28 and TRBJ2-6; D is ambiguous. CDR1 and CDR2 from the germline V gene are MDHEN and SYDVKM. V lost 3 bases to trimming and J lost 3 bases, with 0 bases between them. The CDR3 has 12 residues. The CDR3 nucleotides read TGTGCCAGCAGTTTTGGGGCCAACGTCCTGACTTTC. Translated, it gives CASSFGANVLTF.

This clone was counted a few times. The chain is built from TRBV28 and TRBJ2-7, with D possibly being TRBD1 or TRBD2 (6 bases each). Deletions cut 4 bases from V and 1 base from J, with 17 bases between. Germline assignment: CDR1 MDHEN and CDR2 SYDVKM. The CDR3 is 16 amino acids. The CDR3 region has the DNA TGTGCCAGCAGTTCACCCGCGGGACACGCTTCCTACGAGCAGTACTTC. Translation gives CASSSPAGHASYEQYF.

This clone was seen a few times. The genes are TRBV4-1 and TRBJ1-2; 7 bases are shared with TRBD1. Germline V gives CDR1 MGHRA, CDR2 YSYEKL. V lost 4 bases to trimming and J lost 4 bases; unmatched junction nucleotides: 6. This CDR3 comprises 14 residues. The CDR3, as DNA: TGCGCCAGCAGCCTAATCGGGACAGCCTATGGCTACACCTTC. It codes for CASSLIGTAYGYTF.

V is TRBV6-5 and J is TRBJ2-5; 8 bases fit TRBD1. CDR3 length: 14 amino acids. The V and J ends lost 7 bases and 4 bases, in that order; junction bases with no gene match: 8. CDR1 and CDR2 (germline): MNHEY, SVGAGI. This chain's CDR3 is CASKEQGVRETQYF. The CDR3 bases are TGTGCCAGCAAAGAACAGGGGGTGAGAGAGACCCAGTACTTC.

Sample share makes this clone medium-sized (0.01 to 0.1%). CDR3 amino acids: CASSIGWSGGLAGDEQYF. CDR3 sequence (DNA): TGTGCCAGTAGTATAGGATGGTCGGGGGGACTAGCGGGAGACGAGCAGTACTTC. The genes are TRBV19 and TRBJ2-7; the match to TRBD2 covers 14 bases. The CDR3 spans 18 residues. Trimming cost V 1 base and J 5 bases; bases outside gene matches: 10. Germline CDR1 LNHDA, CDR2 SQIVND (reference sequence). The whole variable domain, filled in from reference TRBV19 and TRBJ2-7, reads DGGITQSPKYLFRKEGQNVTLSCEQNLNHDAMYWYRQDPGQGLRLIYYSQIVNDFQKGDIAEGYSVSREKKESFPLTVTSAQKNPTAFYLCASSIGWSGGLAGDEQYFGPGTRLTVT.

This clone showed up just a few times. The chain uses TRBV5-4 and TRBJ2-7, with D possibly being TRBD1 (6 bases). CDR3 size: 13 residues. Germline CDR1 reads SGHNT; CDR2 reads YYREEE (reference sequence). Trimming took off 0 bases at V and 12 bases at J, with 16 bases between the two ends. The CDR3 here is CASSLEGDTGRYF. In DNA form, the CDR3 reads TGTGCCAGCAGCTTGGAAGGGGACACCGGGCGGTACTTC.

This rearrangement joins TRBV6-9 to TRBJ2-7; either TRBD1 or TRBD2 may fit D (5 bases each). The CDR3 runs to 14 residues. Trimming cost V 3 bases and J 3 bases, with 12 bases left between them. Per germline, CDR1 MNHGY and CDR2 SVAAGI. The CDR3 region has the DNA TGTGCCAGCAGTTACTCAGGGACGGGCTACGAGCAGTACTTC. Its translation: CASSYSGTGYEQYF.

The chain uses TRBV14 and TRBJ2-5; TRBD2 is a possible D gene (7 bases). The CDR3 extends over 16 amino acids. V lost 7 bases and J 2 bases, leaving 20 bases between the germline ends. Germline-derived CDR1 and CDR2 are SGHDN and FVKESK. The CDR3 reads CASNQGHGGGQETQYF. CDR3 bases: TGTGCCAGCAACCAGGGACATGGGGGGGGTCAAGAGACCCAGTACTTC.

This clone was counted a few times. The chain combines TRBV19 with TRBJ2-7; D tentatively fits TRBD1 or TRBD2 (5 bases each). The CDR3 totals 15 residues. Per the germline V gene, CDR1 is LNHDA and CDR2 is SQIVND (reference sequence). V lost 4 bases and J lost 5, with 18 bases in between. DNA for the CDR3: TGTGCCAGTAGTACTCTCGGGGACCCTCGGAACGAGCAGTACTTC. It yields the protein CASSTLGDPRNEQYF.

The chain uses TRBV27 and TRBJ1-1, with D tentatively TRBD1 (5 bases). Between the trimmed V and J ends, which lost 6 bases and 8 bases, there was a span of 10 bases. Germline lookup yields CDR1 MNHEY and CDR2 SMNVEV (reference sequence). The CDR3 is 11 residues long. For the CDR3, the DNA is TGTGCCAGCAGCCTACGGGACGAAGCTTTCTTT. Its protein product is CASSLRDEAFF.

This clone was detected a few times. The V and J genes are TRBV5-4 and TRBJ2-7; maybe TRBD2 (6 bases). Trimming took off 0 bases at V and 0 bases at J, with 7 bases between the two ends. The CDR3 is made up of 14 amino acids. Germline values: CDR1 SGHNT, CDR2 YYREEE (reference sequence). CDR3 sequence (DNA): TGTGCCAGCAGCTTGGCAGCGGGCTCCTACGAGCAGTACTTC. Amino acid sequence: CASSLAAGSYEQYF.

The J gene is TRBJ1-1, the V gene TRBV7-4, with TRBD1 matching 10 bases. Germline CDR1 SGHVT, CDR2 SQSDAQ. The CDR3 covers 17 residues. Trimming at V came to 5 bases and at J to 4 bases, leaving 13 bases not matched to a gene. The CDR3 DNA reads as TGTGCCAGCAGCACAACCCAAGACAGGGGGCGAGTCACTGAAGCTTTCTTT. Its protein is CASSTTQDRGRVTEAFF.

J is TRBJ2-7 and V is TRBV6-8, with TRBD1 matching 11 bases. Trimming took 4 bases from V and 2 from J; bases not matched to a gene: 13. The germline gives CDR1 MNHGY, CDR2 SAAAGT. CDR3 length: 18 amino acids. DNA for the CDR3: TGTGCCAGCAGTTTTCAGGACAGGGGGCTAGCGGACCCCTACGAGCAGTACTTC. It encodes CASSFQDRGLADPYEQYF.